These 29 T cell receptor beta chains came from one sample sequenced in a study of cytomegalovirus exposure and HLA in healthy donors. PCR amplification relied on 60 Vbeta primers (plus 13 Jbeta primers). TCRdb's table, derived via immunoSEQ multiplex PCR, lists solely in-frame clones and lacks some. The table includes some 140,000 clones, approximately 79% detected once. What was sequenced was PBMCs. The receptors here all came from a woman aged 45 to 65 in good health and CMV-seropositive.

The V call is TRBV27, the J call TRBJ2-3; perhaps TRBD2 as D (5 bases). The V end lost 5 bases, the J end lost 0 bases, and 15 bases lay between the germline ends. Germline CDR1 is MNHEY and CDR2 is SMNVEV (reference sequence). The CDR3 has 16 amino acids. CDR3 bases: TGTGCCAGCAGTGTGAGCCGGGGATCTAGCACAGATACGCAGTATTTT. Protein product: CASSVSRGSSTDTQYF.

The rearrangement uses TRBV28 and TRBJ2-7, with TRBD2 as a possible D gene (5 bases). Between the trimmed V and J ends, which lost 3 bases and 0 bases, there was a span of 12 bases. This CDR3 comprises 15 residues. Germline values: CDR1 MDHEN, CDR2 SYDVKM. DNA for the CDR3: TGTGCCAGCAGTTTTCAGGCGGGCTACTCCTACGAGCAGTACTTC. Translation gives CASSFQAGYSYEQYF.

The V gene is TRBV11-2, the J gene TRBJ2-7, with 7 bases matching TRBD1. The V gene end was trimmed by 8 bases and the J gene end by 4 bases; junction bases not matched to a gene: 11. The CDR3 is 14 amino acids. CDR1 and CDR2 from the germline V gene are SGHAT and FQNNGV. The CDR3 loop reads CASQAPDRPYEQYF. The CDR3 DNA sequence: TGTGCCAGCCAAGCTCCGGACAGGCCGTACGAGCAGTACTTC.

The chain has TRBV7-2 and TRBJ2-7, with TRBD2 matching 14 bases. Losses at the gene ends were 5 bases for V and 9 bases for J; bases not matched to a gene: 3. The CDR3 has 13 amino acids. In germline, CDR1 is SGHTA, CDR2 FQGNSA. For the CDR3, the DNA is TGTGCCAGCAGCCCGGGACTAGCGGGGGTGCAGTACTTC. This sequence encodes CASSPGLAGVQYF.

This clone was counted a few times. The genes are TRBV9 and TRBJ2-2; 12 bases are shared with TRBD1. The V and J ends lost 7 bases and 4 bases, in that order; junction bases with no gene match: 2. This CDR3 is 14 amino acids long. Germline CDR1 and CDR2: SGDLS and YYNGEE. The CDR3 reads CASAGQGATGELFF. For the CDR3, the DNA is TGTGCCAGCGCGGGACAGGGGGCCACCGGGGAGCTGTTTTTT.

Remarks on this clone: One junction end disagrees with the germline gene, perhaps due to a read error. The same CDR3 can be traced to other DNA sequences in this sample. This chain links TRBV4-2 with TRBJ1-5; 10 bases match TRBD1. Germline CDR1 and CDR2: LGHNA and YNFKEQ. This CDR3 has 17 residues. The CDR3 loop is CASSQVTGQGTSQPQHF. The CDR3 nucleotides are TGTGCCAGCAGCCAAGTTACGGGACAGGGGACCTCCCAGCCCCAGCACTTT.

The chain recombines TRBV4-2 with TRBJ2-7, with 10 bases aligning to TRBD2. This CDR3 has 14 residues. Looked up from germline, CDR1 is LGHNA and CDR2 is YNFKEQ. The ends lost 4 bases at V and 6 bases at J; junction bases unmatched: 6. The CDR3 DNA reads as TGTGCCAGCAGCCCCACTAGCGGGGTAGGCGAGCAGTACTTC. Its translation: CASSPTSGVGEQYF.

The V call is TRBV7-2, the J call TRBJ2-3, with 7 bases identical to TRBD2. Looked up from germline, CDR1 is SGHTA and CDR2 is FQGNSA. This CDR3 has 16 amino acids. V was pared by 0 bases and J by 3 bases, with 6 bases of the junction left unmatched. The chain's CDR3 is CASSLAGGGATDTQYF. The CDR3 DNA reads as TGTGCCAGCAGCTTAGCTGGCGGGGGAGCAACAGATACGCAGTATTTT.

This clone appeared once. The rearrangement links TRBV19 to TRBJ2-6, with D uncertain. Germline assignment: CDR1 LNHDA and CDR2 SQIVND (reference sequence). Deletions cut 6 bases from V and 0 bases from J, with 3 bases between. The CDR3 totals 13 residues. DNA of the CDR3: TGTGCCAGTAGCGTCTCTGGGGCCAACGTCCTGACTTTC. It translates to CASSVSGANVLTF.

The chain employs TRBV7-2 and TRBJ2-7; no firm D call. CDR3 length equals 12 residues. In germline, CDR1 is SGHTA, CDR2 FQGNSA. V shed 3 bases and J shed 7 bases, with 10 bases lying between them. The CDR3 coding sequence is TGTGCCAGCAGCTTCGGCCTCGGGGAGCAGTACTTC. Translating gives CASSFGLGEQYF. The full variable domain, its missing parts supplied by reference TRBV7-2 and TRBJ2-7, is GAGVSQSPSNKVTEKGKDVELRCDPISGHTALYWYRQSLGQGLEFLIYFQGNSAPDKSGLPSDRFSAERTGGSVSTLTIQRTQQEDSAVYLCASSFGLGEQYFGPGTRLTVT.

This chain uses TRBV5-8 with TRBJ1-2, with TRBD1 as a possible D gene (5 bases). V was clipped by 0 bases and J by 3 bases, with 9 bases between them. The CDR3 has 14 residues. CDR1 is SGHTS and CDR2 is YDEGEE in the germline V gene. This CDR3 reads CASSLAQGHYGYTF. The CDR3 DNA is TGTGCCAGCAGCTTGGCCCAGGGCCACTATGGCTACACCTTC.

The chain carries TRBV7-8 and TRBJ2-3; 7 bases map to TRBD2. CDR1 is SGHVS and CDR2 is FQNEAQ in the germline V gene. J was trimmed by 0 bases and V by 0 bases; bases with no gene match: 9. This CDR3 has 18 amino acids. CDR3: CASSLAMGGALSTDTQYF. The CDR3 nucleotides are TGTGCCAGCAGCTTAGCGATGGGAGGGGCACTTAGCACAGATACGCAGTATTTT. Variable domain in full (rest from reference TRBV7-8 and TRBJ2-3): GAGVSQSPRYKVAKRGQDVALRCDPISGHVSLFWYQQALGQGPEFLTYFQNEAQLDKSGLPSDRFFAERPEGSVSTLKIQRTQQEDSAVYLCASSLAMGGALSTDTQYFGPGTRLTVL.

About this clone itself: A junction end diverges from the germline sequence, so it may reflect a read error. This chain links TRBV15 with TRBJ2-2; TRBD2 agrees at 9 bases. This CDR3 comprises 16 residues. Germline assignment: CDR1 LNHNV and CDR2 YYDKDF (reference sequence). CDR3 amino acids: CAASREMVAGVGELFF. Written as DNA, the CDR3 is TGTGCCGCCAGCAGAGAAATGGTAGCGGGGGTGGGGGAGCTGTTTTTT.

V and J are TRBV19 and TRBJ2-7, with D possibly matching TRBD1 (6 bases). CDR1 LNHDA and CDR2 SQIVND come from the germline V gene (reference sequence). CDR3 size: 15 residues. V lost 3 bases and J 2 bases, leaving 14 bases between the germline ends. The CDR3 is CASSIYHRAPYEQYF. Here the CDR3 DNA reads TGTGCCAGTAGTATCTACCACAGGGCCCCCTACGAGCAGTACTTC.

This clone was counted a few times. V is TRBV7-8 and J is TRBJ1-1, with 7 nucleotides matching TRBD1. The CDR3 loop spans 13 amino acids. Trimming at V came to 3 bases and at J to 3 bases, leaving 1 base not matched to a gene. In germline, CDR1 is SGHVS, CDR2 FQNEAQ. CDR3 bases: TGTGCCAGCAGCTTGCAGGGGGACACTGAAGCTTTCTTT. This encodes CASSLQGDTEAFF.

The V gene is TRBV11-2, the J gene TRBJ1-6, with D perhaps matching TRBD1 (5 bases). The CDR3 is made up of 13 amino acids. Trimming removed 2 bases at V and 10 bases at J, with 9 bases between. Germline V gene sequence: CDR1 SGHAT, CDR2 FQNNGV. CDR3 DNA: TGTGCCAGCAGCTTATTGGGGCCCTCACCCCTCCACTTT. This encodes CASSLLGPSPLHF.

This chain joins TRBV19 and TRBJ2-5, with 7 bases aligning to TRBD1. The CDR3 has 16 residues. Germline trimming cut 0 bases from V and 4 bases from J; bases unmatched to any gene: 8. Germline V gene sequence: CDR1 LNHDA, CDR2 SQIVND (reference sequence). The CDR3 region is CASSIDHRGWGETQYF. In DNA, the CDR3 is TGTGCCAGTAGTATAGACCACAGGGGATGGGGAGAGACCCAGTACTTC.

V usage is TRBV10-1 and J usage is TRBJ2-1; weak D call: TRBD2 (6 bases). The V gene lost 3 bases and the J gene lost 6 bases, with 18 bases spanning the gap. CDR1 and CDR2 from the germline V gene are WNHNN and SYGVQD (reference sequence). The CDR3 contains 16 residues. CDR3 DNA: TGCGCCAGCAGTGAAGAACCTAACCTAGCGCGCAATGAGCAGTTCTTC. It translates to CASSEEPNLARNEQFF.

This clone turned up a few times. The V and J genes are TRBV5-1 and TRBJ2-1, with D unresolved. The V end was cut by 4 bases, the J end by 0 bases, with 14 bases between. Per germline, CDR1 SGHRS and CDR2 YFSETQ. CDR3 length equals 16 residues. The CDR3 protein is CASSQPTASSYNEQFF. The CDR3 coding sequence is TGCGCCAGCAGCCAACCGACGGCTAGCTCCTACAATGAGCAGTTCTTC.

This clone has more than one count but fewer than ten. The chain joins TRBV6-6 to TRBJ1-5; D uncertain. The ends were cut back, 3 bases at V and 7 bases at J, with 13 bases in the middle. The germline V gene encodes CDR1 MNHNY and CDR2 SVGAGI (reference sequence). The CDR3 spans 14 residues. Here the CDR3 reads CASSYGAGLQPQHF. In DNA form, the CDR3 reads TGTGCCAGCAGTTATGGTGCTGGGCTCCAGCCCCAGCATTTT.

V and J are TRBV6-5 and TRBJ1-5; D not resolved. V dropped 0 bases and J dropped 6 bases, with 9 bases sitting between them. CDR3 size: 14 residues. Germline CDR1 is MNHEY and CDR2 is SVGAGI. The chain's CDR3 is CASSYSITGQPQHF. The CDR3 DNA follows: TGTGCCAGCAGTTACTCGATTACCGGTCAGCCCCAGCATTTT.

The chain links TRBV19 to TRBJ1-3, with TRBD1 matching over 7 bases. CDR1 and CDR2 from the germline V gene are LNHDA and SQIVND (reference sequence). CDR3 length equals 14 residues. Unmatched junction bases numbered 4, after V lost 6 bases and J lost 2 bases. The CDR3 nucleotides are TGTGCCAGTAGCCCACAGGGGCCTGGAAACACCATATATTTT. It encodes CASSPQGPGNTIYF.

J is TRBJ1-2 and V is TRBV20-1; possible D gene TRBD1, 6 bases. There are 11 residues in the CDR3. The V end lost 2 bases, the J end lost 11 bases, and 12 bases lay between the germline ends. The germline V gene has CDR1 DFQATT and CDR2 SNEGSKA (reference sequence). The CDR3 bases are TGCAGTGCTAGAAACCCCAGGGGTTACACCTTC. Residues: CSARNPRGYTF.

As concerns this clone: The junction departs from the called germline gene at one end, perhaps through a read error. The chain combines TRBV6-5 with TRBJ2-5; 10 bases fit TRBD2. The germline gives CDR1 MNHEY, CDR2 SVGAGI. This CDR3 has 12 amino acids. Here the CDR3 DNA reads TGCGTCAGCGGGGGGGCGGGGGAGACCCAGTACTTC. Its translation: CVSGGAGETQYF.

As to this clone: At one end, the junction sequence differs from germline, possibly due to a read error. This chain connects TRBV7-2 to TRBJ2-4; D possibly corresponds to TRBD2 (5 bases). The CDR3 has 14 residues. Germline V gives CDR1 SGHTA, CDR2 FQGNSA. This chain's CDR3 is CASSLESVGGRWDF. Written as DNA, the CDR3 is TGTGCCAGCAGCTTAGAATCTGTTGGCGGGCGGTGGGACTTC.

This clone was recorded once. The V gene is TRBV5-4, the J gene TRBJ2-1; 8 nucleotides line up with TRBD2. Trimming at V came to 6 bases and at J to 6 bases, leaving 11 bases not matched to a gene. CDR1 and CDR2 (germline): SGHNT, YYREEE (reference sequence). The CDR3 length is 15 residues. The CDR3 region is CASTQGRGGLNEQFF. CDR3 nucleotide sequence: TGTGCCAGCACCCAGGGTCGGGGGGGCCTCAATGAGCAGTTCTTC.

With regard to this clone: The germline gene is not matched at one end of the junction; a read error may be the cause. The CDR3 loop is CASSRGQGYNTGEPFF. Written as DNA, the CDR3 is TGTGCCAGCAGCCGTGGACAGGGCTACAACACCGGGGAGCCGTTTTTT. The chain is built from TRBV6-4 and TRBJ2-2; TRBD1 matches at 8 bases. The CDR3 sequence is 16 residues long. CDR1 and CDR2 from the germline V gene are MRHNA and SNTAGT.

The chain combines TRBV30 with TRBJ1-6; tentatively, D is TRBD1 (6 bases). CDR1 and CDR2 from the germline V gene are GTSNPN and SVGIG (reference sequence). Deletions cut 0 bases from V and 10 bases from J, with 13 bases between. CDR3 length equals 14 residues. DNA of the CDR3: TGTGCCTGGAGTGTAAACAGGGCTCGGTCACCCCTCCACTTT. Amino acids: CAWSVNRARSPLHF.

There are a few counts of this clone. A single base is all that separates this from a far larger clone, so a read error is likely. Other DNA sequences in this sample translate to the same CDR3. The rearrangement links TRBV7-3 to TRBJ1-5; 10 bases match TRBD1. Germline V CDR1 and CDR2: SGHTA, FQGTGA. The V and J ends lost 2 bases and 6 bases, in that order; junction bases with no gene match: 4. The CDR3 sequence is 15 residues long. The CDR3 region has the DNA TGTGCCAGCAGCTTAGGGACAGGGGCCCGTCAGCCCCAGCATTTT. It translates to CASSLGTGARQPQHF.